This T cell receptor (beta chain) was sequenced in a study of regulatory T cells in long-lasting Graves disease. Building of the TCR beta libraries involved iRepertoire HTBI primers and Arm-PCR of CDR3 regions. TCRdb re-derived calls from the multiplex PCR reads in MiXCR, one entry per CDR3 protein. This sample carries under 450,000 distinct CDR3 sequences, 23% of them seen once, and the ten largest clones take roughly 30%. Comments on this clonotype: Its target is unknown.

The germline V and J ends were trimmed by 5 bases and 1 base, with 3 bases remaining between them. The CDR3 spans 13 residues. Germline CDR1 reads MNHEY; CDR2 reads SMNVEV (reference sequence). General observations from the study: Persistent Graves' patients showed less TCR diversity than newly diagnosed ones.

Time point reported: persistent/refractory GD, antithyroid drugs over 5 years with positive TRAb. PBMC-extracted RNA yielded the TCR library. The V gene is TRBV27, the J gene TRBJ2-6, with unresolved D. Specimen: peripheral blood mononuclear cells (PBMCs), collected when the disease was refractory, from a patient treated with antithyroid drugs. The TCR originated in a female donor with Graves disease. CDR3 sequence (DNA): TGTGCCAGCAGTGCTTCTGGGGCCAACGTCCTGACTTTC. It specifies CASSASGANVLTF.